The sequence of this T cell receptor (beta chain) was determined in a study of regulatory T cells in long-lasting Graves disease. Regarding the study as a whole: Lower TCR diversity was seen in persistent Graves' patients than in newly diagnosed ones. TRBV28, TRBJ1-2 and TRBJ2-5 were favored in persistent disease.

This clonotype came up many times. Antigen specificity is unknown. Time point here: persistent/refractory GD, antithyroid drugs over 5 years with positive TRAb. After RNA was extracted from PBMCs, the TCR library was made from it. With EDTA tubes as the receptacles, approximately 10 milliliters of peripheral blood were drawn. V was pared by 5 bases and J by 7 bases, with 17 bases between. The CDR3 totals 15 residues. CDR3 regions were amplified by Arm-PCR using iRepertoire HTBI primers to build TCR beta libraries. TCRdb re-analysed the multiplex PCR reads in MiXCR, keeping a single row per CDR3 protein. The sample yields roughly 400,000 distinct CDR3 sequences, under 25% seen once.

The chain joins TRBV12-3 or TRBV12-4 to TRBJ1-4; D not certain. The sequencing here drew on peripheral blood mononuclear cells (PBMCs), taken when the disease was refractory, from a patient treated with antithyroid drugs. This clonotype was obtained from a female donor with Graves disease. The CDR3 sequence is CASSADADVAEKLFF. For the CDR3, the DNA is TGTGCCAGCAGTGCGGATGCGGATGTAGCTGAAAAACTGTTTTTT.